This TCR beta chain was sequenced for a study of blood T cell repertoires in COVID-19. As for the study in general: Samples came from the United States, Italy and Spain, spanning acute and convalescent COVID-19. The analysed material was cDNA or gDNA that came from T cells, B-cell-depleted T cells, or PBMCs.

Measured with immunoSEQ multiplex PCR; TCRdb has only the in-frame clones, and not every one. The sample lists 200,000 to 250,000 clones, about nine tenths occurring once. The study assigned cohorts using participant-reported clinical history. This CDR3 has 13 amino acids. Germline-derived CDR1 and CDR2 are SEHNR and FQNEAQ (reference sequence). The ends lost 2 bases at V and 7 bases at J; junction bases unmatched: 4. Sequencing input: PBMCs or T cells enriched from blood (not recorded which). The sequence came from a woman between 40 and 55 years old with acute COVID-19. The genes are TRBV7-9 and TRBJ1-2; 7 positions match TRBD1. The CDR3 sequence is CASSLRGLGGYTF. The CDR3 bases are TGTGCCAGCAGCTTAAGGGGGCTGGGTGGCTACACCTTC.